This TCR beta chain was documented in a study of T-cell reconstitution after alpha-beta-depleted transplantation in children. In germline, CDR1 is SQVTM, CDR2 ANQGSEA. Trimming took off 0 bases at V and 4 bases at J, with 15 bases between the two ends. The CDR3 covers 15 residues. This clonotype was seen at least ten times. Unique molecular identifiers tagged the TCRbeta library. TCRdb re-analysed the PCR reads in MiXCR, keeping a single row per CDR3 protein. The sample lists 280,000 or so distinct CDR3 sequences, around 10% occurring once. The receptor was derived from a male patient aged 2 to 9 who had a stem cell transplant for chronic granulomatous disease, so the T cells may come from the graft donor. The chain is built from TRBV29-1 and TRBJ1-1; maybe TRBD1 (5 bases). The sample here was peripheral blood, taken 180 days after TCRalphabeta/CD19-depleted stem cell transplant. In nucleotides, the CDR3 is TGCAGCGTTGAAGACAACGCTAATGGGGGCACTGAAGCTTTCTTT. It codes for CSVEDNANGGTEAFF.